This T cell receptor (beta chain) is from a study of blood T cell repertoires in COVID-19. Study context: Researchers got acute and convalescent COVID-19 samples from the United States, Italy and Spain. Nucleic acid was either cDNA or gDNA, and it came from T cells, B-cell-depleted T cells, or PBMCs.

About this clone itself: A read error may account for a junction end that differs from germline.

Per the original data handling: Estimated nucleated cell counts came from reference gene primer amplification. Data came from immunoSEQ multiplex PCR; TCRdb stores just in-frame clones and leaves some out. D and trimming come from the DNA, and the V and J calls and clone size come from that table. The table records roughly 140,000 clones, roughly 88% of them present only once. This TCR derives from a woman in her 50s with acute or convalescent COVID-19. Specimen: peripheral blood.

The CDR3: CASSQAGTGGFAGANVLTF. CDR3 bases: TGCGCCAGCAGCCAGGCCGGGACAGGGGGCTTTGCTGGGGCAAACGTCCTGACTTTC. This rearrangement joins TRBV4-1 to TRBJ2-6; 12 bases are shared with TRBD1. The CDR3 extends over 19 amino acids. From germline, CDR1 is MGHRA and CDR2 YSYEKL.